This note documents a single TCR beta chain sequence. Its specificity is not known. This record belongs to a study of CD8+ T cells in alopecia areata. CDR3 length: 14 amino acids. Trimming stripped 3 bases from V and 6 bases from J, with 14 bases between. Looked up from germline, CDR1 is ENHRY and CDR2 is SYGVKD. Study conclusions and caveats: Researchers report lesional scalp, most notably alopecia totalis/universalis, outstripped normal scalp in clonality. On tofacitinib, scalp and blood still held many of the expanded lesional clones.

The treatment here: oral pan-JAK inhibitor, 5-10 mg twice daily. Reverse transcribed after extraction, RNA yielded cDNA as the sequencing template. The data were produced by immunoSEQ multiplex PCR, yet TCRdb's version contains in-frame clones alone and is incomplete. The sample has roughly 120,000 clones, 53% seen once. The source material was CD4+ T cells sorted from blood, sampled at week 4, from a patient treated with tofacitinib. The sequence came from a human donor with alopecia areata. The V gene is TRBV10-3, the J gene TRBJ1-1; tentative D call: TRBD1 (6 bases). The CDR3 sequence is CAISDPTGRPEAFF. In DNA form, the CDR3 reads TGTGCCATCAGTGACCCTACAGGGAGGCCTGAAGCTTTCTTT.